This T cell receptor (beta chain) originates from a study of T-cell reconstitution after alpha-beta-depleted transplantation in children. CDR3 length: 13 residues. Germline CDR1 reads SGHTA; CDR2 reads FQGNSA. V gave up 2 bases and J gave up 1 base, with 6 bases separating them. This clonotype was seen many times. During its preparation, the TCRbeta library received unique molecular identifiers. TCRdb re-called the PCR reads with MiXCR, one entry per CDR3 protein. This sample carries over 550,000 distinct CDR3 sequences, roughly a tenth of them seen once, and the ten largest clones take 3.5% to 5%. The material was PBMCs from the stem cell graft donor, obtained from the stem cell graft. V usage is TRBV7-2 and J usage is TRBJ2-7, with D unresolved. This receptor was obtained from a human donor who donated a stem cell graft to a child with acute myeloid leukemia. CDR3 residues: CASSLRRSYEQYF. The DNA for the CDR3 is TGTGCCAGCAGCTTAAGGCGGTCCTACGAGCAGTACTTC.